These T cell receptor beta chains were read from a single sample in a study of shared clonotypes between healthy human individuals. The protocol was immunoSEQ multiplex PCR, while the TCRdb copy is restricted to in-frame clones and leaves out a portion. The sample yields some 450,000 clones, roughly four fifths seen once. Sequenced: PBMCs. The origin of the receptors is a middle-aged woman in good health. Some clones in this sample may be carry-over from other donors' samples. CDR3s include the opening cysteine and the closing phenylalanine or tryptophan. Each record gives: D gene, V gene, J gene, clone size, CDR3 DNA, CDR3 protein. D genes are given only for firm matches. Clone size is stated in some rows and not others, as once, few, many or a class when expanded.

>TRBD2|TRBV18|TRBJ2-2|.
TGTGCCAGCTCACCACTAGCGGGAGCCGGGGAGCTGTTTTTT
CASSPLAGAGELFF
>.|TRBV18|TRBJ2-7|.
TGTGCCAGCTCACCACGCCCACCCTACGAGCAGTACTTC
CASSPRPPYEQYF
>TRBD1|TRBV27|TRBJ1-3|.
TGTGCCTCCGCCCGGGACAGGGTGGCCTCTGGAAACACCATATATTTT
CASARDRVASGNTIYF
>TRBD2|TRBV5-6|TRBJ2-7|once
TGTGCCAGCAGCACCCGACTAGCGGGGGACTACGAGCAGTACTTC
CASSTRLAGDYEQYF
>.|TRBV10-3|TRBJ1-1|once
TGTGCCATCACGGAACTTTTGTACGCTGAAGCTTTCTTT
CAITELLYAEAFF
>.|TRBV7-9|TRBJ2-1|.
TGTGCCAGCAGCTCCGCTTGGGGCTCCTACAATGAGCAGTTCTTC
CASSSAWGSYNEQFF
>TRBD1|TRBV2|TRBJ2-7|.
TGTGCCAGCAAAGTTAGGACAGGGGATCAGGAGCAGTACTTC
CASKVRTGDQEQYF
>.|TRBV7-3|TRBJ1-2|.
TGTGCCAGCAGCTTAGCAGGGTCCTATGGCTACACCTTC
CASSLAGSYGYTF
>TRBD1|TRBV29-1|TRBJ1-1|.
TGCAGCGTTGGCAGGGGGGGTGAAGCTTTCTTT
CSVGRGGEAFF
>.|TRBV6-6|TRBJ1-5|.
TGTGCCAGCAGTTACGATGGGGGGGCGCGTTACCAGCCCCAGCATTTT
CASSYDGGARYQPQHF
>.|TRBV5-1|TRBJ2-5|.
TGTGCCAGCAGCCCTGTGGGCAGGGTGCAAGAGACCCAGTACTTC
CASSPVGRVQETQYF
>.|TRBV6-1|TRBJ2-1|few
TGTGCCAGCAGTGACAGGAATTCAAAGTTCTTC
CASSDRNSKFF
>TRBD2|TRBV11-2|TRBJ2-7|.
TGTGCCAGCAGCTTCGGACTAGCGGGAGGGGTATCCTACGAGCAGTACTTC
CASSFGLAGGVSYEQYF
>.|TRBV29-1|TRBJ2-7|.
TGCAGCGACGACAGTGACTACGAGCAGTACTTC
CSDDSDYEQYF
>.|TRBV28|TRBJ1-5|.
TGTGCCAGCACCGGGGGGGGGTTGGGCAATCAGCCCCAGCATTTT
CASTGGGLGNQPQHF
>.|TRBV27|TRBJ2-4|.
TGTGCCACCATACCTGGGGGCATTCAGTACTTC
CATIPGGIQYF
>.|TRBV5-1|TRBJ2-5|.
TGCGCCAGCAGCTTGCTCGACAGCAAAGAGACCCAGTACTTC
CASSLLDSKETQYF
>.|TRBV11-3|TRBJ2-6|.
TGTGCCAGCAGCGGTGATTGTCGACAAAGTCGGGCCAACGTCCTGACTTTC
CASSGDCRQSRANVLTF
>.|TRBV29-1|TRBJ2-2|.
TGCAGCGTGGTGGGTGGGACCGGGGAGCTGTTTTTT
CSVVGGTGELFF
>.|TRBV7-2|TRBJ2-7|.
TGTGCCAGCACACAACAACGGGGCTACGAGCAGTACTTC
CASTQQRGYEQYF
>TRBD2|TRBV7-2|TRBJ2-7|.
TGTGCCAGCAGCTTCACGACTAGCGGGAAAAACGAGCAGTACTTC
CASSFTTSGKNEQYF
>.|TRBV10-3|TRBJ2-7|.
TGTGCCATCAGTGACCCAGGGGCGTCCTACGAGCAGTACTTC
CAISDPGASYEQYF
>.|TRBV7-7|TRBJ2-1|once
TGTGCCAGCAGCTTAGGGATAAGGAGCGGTGAGCAGTTCTTC
CASSLGIRSGEQFF
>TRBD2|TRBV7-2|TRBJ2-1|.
TGTGCCAGCAGCTTTGTTGCACTAGCGCAGCATGAGCAGTTCTTC
CASSFVALAQHEQFF
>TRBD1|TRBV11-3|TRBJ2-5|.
TGTGCCAGCAGCCCTGGGGGACAGCCGACAGAGACCCAGTACTTC
CASSPGGQPTETQYF
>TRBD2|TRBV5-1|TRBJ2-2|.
TGCGCCAGCAGCTTGGCTACTAGCGAGGCCGGGGAGCTGTTTTTT
CASSLATSEAGELFF
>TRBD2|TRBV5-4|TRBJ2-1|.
TGTGCCAGCAGCTTCCCTAGCGGGAGGGCCTACAATGAGCAGTTCTTC
CASSFPSGRAYNEQFF
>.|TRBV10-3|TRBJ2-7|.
TGTGCCATCAGTGAGGCGGTTGGTGGACGGGAGCAGTACTTC
CAISEAVGGREQYF
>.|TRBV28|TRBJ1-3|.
TGTGCCAGCAGTTTATATAACACCATATATTTT
CASSLYNTIYF
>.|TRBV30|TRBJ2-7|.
TGTGCCTGGAGTTCGGGTGGCGAGCAGTACTTC
CAWSSGGEQYF
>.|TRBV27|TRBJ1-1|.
TGTGCCAGCAGTTTTGGAACGGGACCTGTGGAAGCTTTCTTT
CASSFGTGPVEAFF
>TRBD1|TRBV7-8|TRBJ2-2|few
TGTGCCAGCAGCCCGCAATGGACAGGGGGCTTTTCCGGGGAGCTGTTTTTT
CASSPQWTGGFSGELFF
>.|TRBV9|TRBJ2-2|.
TGTGCCAGCAGCGTAGTCCCGCACAAGGCCGGGGAGCTGTTTTTT
CASSVVPHKAGELFF
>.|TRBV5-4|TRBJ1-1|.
TGTGCCAGCAGCTTCCTTGGGGACACTGAAGCTTTCTTT
CASSFLGDTEAFF
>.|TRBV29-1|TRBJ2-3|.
TGCAGCGTTGAAGGGCTGGCGGCCGGGGACACAGATACGCAGTATTTT
CSVEGLAAGDTDTQYF
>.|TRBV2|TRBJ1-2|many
TGTGCCAGTGGGGGGGACCTTGGCTACACCTTC
CASGGDLGYTF
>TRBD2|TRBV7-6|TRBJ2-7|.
TGTGCCAGCAGCTTACTACATAGCGGGAGTTTTGGCGAGCAGTACTTC
CASSLLHSGSFGEQYF
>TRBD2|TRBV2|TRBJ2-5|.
TGTGCCAGCACCCCTAGCGGGAACATCCAAGAGACCCAGTACTTC
CASTPSGNIQETQYF
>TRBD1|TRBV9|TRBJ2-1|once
TGTGCCAGCAGCGTAGCTGGACAGGCCTACAATGAGCAGTTCTTC
CASSVAGQAYNEQFF
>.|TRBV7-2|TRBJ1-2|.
TGTGCCAGCAGCTCCACGGGGGCTTACTATGGCTACACCTTC
CASSSTGAYYGYTF
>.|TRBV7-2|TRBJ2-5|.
TGTGCCAGCAGCTTAGCGAGCGATAAAGAGACCCAGTACTTC
CASSLASDKETQYF
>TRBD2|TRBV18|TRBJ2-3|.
TGTGCCAGCTCACCCGCTCTAGCGGGAGGGGATACGCAGTATTTT
CASSPALAGGDTQYF
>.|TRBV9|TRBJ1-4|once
TGTGCCAGCAGCGTAGGGGGACGGAGAAATGAAAAACTGTTTTTT
CASSVGGRRNEKLFF
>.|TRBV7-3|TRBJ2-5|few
TGTGCCAGCAGCCCAAGAGGTGGGGACCAAGAGACCCAGTACTTC
CASSPRGGDQETQYF
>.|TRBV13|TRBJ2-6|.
TGTGCCAGCAGCGTGGAGGGTACGAACAGTCTTTATGTCGGGGCCAACGTCCTGACTTTC
CASSVEGTNSLYVGANVLTF
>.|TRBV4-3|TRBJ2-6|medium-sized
TGCGCCAGCAGCCAAGAAGTCGGCTCTGGGGCCAACGTCCTGACTTTC
CASSQEVGSGANVLTF
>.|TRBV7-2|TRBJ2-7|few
TGTGCCAGCAGCCTGCGGGTGGGCCTCGAGCAGTACTTC
CASSLRVGLEQYF
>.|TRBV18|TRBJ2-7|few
TGTGCCAGCTCCCCCTTTGGCTACGAGCAGTACTTC
CASSPFGYEQYF
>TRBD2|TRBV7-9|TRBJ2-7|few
TGTGCCAGCAGCCCATGGACTAGCGGGAGGAATTCCTACGAGCAGTACTTC
CASSPWTSGRNSYEQYF
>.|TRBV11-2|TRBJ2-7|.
TGTGCCAGCAGCTTGGAATGGGGCAGGAGGGCCCTACACTACGAGCAGTACTTC
CASSLEWGRRALHYEQYF
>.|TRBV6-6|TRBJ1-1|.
TGTGCCAGCAGGGGCACTGAAGCTTTCTTT
CASRGTEAFF
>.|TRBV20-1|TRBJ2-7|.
TGCAGTGCTAGGGCTTACTACGAGCAGTACTTC
CSARAYYEQYF
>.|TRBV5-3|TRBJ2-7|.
TGTGCCAGCAGCCTCCAGTTGGAGCAGTACTTC
CASSLQLEQYF
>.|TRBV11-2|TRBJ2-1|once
TGTGCCAGCAGCTCCCCCTTTGAAAAGCAAGGCTATGAGCAGTTCTTC
CASSSPFEKQGYEQFF